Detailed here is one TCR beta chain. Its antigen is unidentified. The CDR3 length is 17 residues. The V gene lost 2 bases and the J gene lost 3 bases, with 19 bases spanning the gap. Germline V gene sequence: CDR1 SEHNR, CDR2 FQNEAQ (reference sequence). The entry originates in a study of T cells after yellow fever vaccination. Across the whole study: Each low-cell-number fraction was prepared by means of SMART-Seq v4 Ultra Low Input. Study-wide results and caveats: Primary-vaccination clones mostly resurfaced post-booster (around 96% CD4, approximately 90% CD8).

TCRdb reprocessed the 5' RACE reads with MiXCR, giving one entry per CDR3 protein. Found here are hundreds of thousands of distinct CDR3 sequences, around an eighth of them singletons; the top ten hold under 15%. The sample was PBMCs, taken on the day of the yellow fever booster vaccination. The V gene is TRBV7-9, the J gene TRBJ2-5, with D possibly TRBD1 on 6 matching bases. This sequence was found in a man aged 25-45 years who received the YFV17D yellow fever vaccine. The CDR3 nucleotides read TGTGCCAGCAGCTTAAGCCTGGGGGCAACCCTAGAAGAGACCCAGTACTTC. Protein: CASSLSLGATLEETQYF.